This T cell receptor (beta chain) originates from a study of CD8+ T cells in alopecia areata. Study findings and constraints: The study found TCR sharing across patients less clear than in mice, possibly for HLA reasons.

RNA was extracted and reverse transcribed into cDNA as the sequencing template. Some clones are missing from TCRdb's copy, which holds only in-frame ones; the method was immunoSEQ multiplex PCR. In the table there are approximately 54,000 clones, about 96% of which are singletons. Germline values: CDR1 MNHNY, CDR2 SVGAGI (reference sequence). The CDR3 is made up of 15 amino acids. V lost 2 bases to trimming and J lost 4 bases, with 11 bases between them. About this clone: Its antigen is undetermined.

The input for sequencing was CD8+ T cells sorted from blood, taken at week 0. This receptor was taken from a human donor with alopecia areata. The V call is TRBV6-6, the J call TRBJ2-2; maybe TRBD2 (6 bases). The CDR3 region is CASSYSLAPTGELFF. The CDR3 DNA reads TGTGCCAGCAGTTACAGTCTAGCGCCCACCGGGGAGCTGTTTTTT.